Presented here are 16 T cell receptor beta chains from one specimen sequenced in a study of blood T cell repertoires in COVID-19. The assay was immunoSEQ multiplex PCR, and TCRdb's table has in-frame clones only and misses some. The data show some 270,000 clones, roughly four fifths seen once. The material sequenced was peripheral blood. The source is an older person with COVID-19, enrolled during active disease.

V and J are TRBV5-6 and TRBJ1-5; no clear D gene. The CDR3 sequence is 15 residues long. Trimming removed 2 bases at V and 2 bases at J, with 11 bases between. Germline assignment: CDR1 SGHDT and CDR2 YYEEEE. CDR3 nucleotide sequence: TGTGCCAGCAGCTTTACAGCTACGGGCAATCAGCCCCAGCATTTT. It encodes CASSFTATGNQPQHF.

The chain carries TRBV7-8 and TRBJ2-1, with a tentative D call TRBD1 (5 bases). The CDR3 has 17 residues. Trimming shortened V by 2 bases and J by 6 bases, and 20 bases separated the two germline ends. Per the germline V gene, CDR1 is SGHVS and CDR2 is FQNEAQ. Written as DNA, the CDR3 is TGTGCCAGCAGCTTATTTGGTGGGGCCGGTATCTCCAATGAGCAGTTCTTC. Translated, it gives CASSLFGGAGISNEQFF.

The chain couples TRBV10-3 to TRBJ2-3, with 7 nucleotides matching TRBD1. V was clipped by 10 bases and J by 2 bases; unmatched bases: 12. CDR3 length: 15 amino acids. Germline V CDR1 and CDR2: ENHRY, SYGVKD. This CDR3 is CATGPDRAITDTQYF. Here the CDR3 DNA reads TGTGCCACGGGACCTGACAGGGCCATCACAGATACGCAGTATTTT.

The V and J genes are TRBV12-3 or TRBV12-4 and TRBJ2-5, with 8 bases matching TRBD1. The CDR3 has 12 amino acids. The junction had 0 bases not matched to a gene; V was cut back by 5 bases and J by 4 bases. This chain's CDR3 is CASSDRGETQYF. DNA of the CDR3: TGTGCCAGCAGTGACAGGGGAGAGACCCAGTACTTC.

The chain couples TRBV3-1 (or the pseudogene TRBV3-2) to TRBJ1-2; TRBD1 agrees at 10 bases. V lost 6 bases to trimming and J lost 7 bases; unmatched junction nucleotides: 5. Germline V CDR1 and CDR2: LGHDT, YNNKEL (reference sequence). This CDR3 has 13 amino acids. Here the CDR3 reads CASSLGTGAGYTF. DNA of the CDR3: TGTGCCAGCAGTCTAGGGACAGGGGCTGGCTACACCTTC.

This clone has just a few counts. J is TRBJ1-3 and V is TRBV4-1, with a weak D call TRBD1 (5 bases). The germline V and J ends were trimmed by 1 base and 1 base, with 8 bases remaining between them. The V gene's germline CDR1 is MGHRA and CDR2 YSYEKL. CDR3 size: 15 residues. DNA for the CDR3: TGCGCCAGCAGCCAAGGGGAGGGGTCTGGAAACACCATATATTTT. Translating gives CASSQGEGSGNTIYF.

J is TRBJ1-5 and V is TRBV27, with 7 bases identical to TRBD1. Germline CDR1 MNHEY, CDR2 SMNVEV (reference sequence). CDR3 length: 14 amino acids. Trimming cost V 6 bases and J 5 bases; bases outside gene matches: 7. The CDR3 is CASRPTGAHQPQHF. The CDR3 DNA reads TGTGCCAGCAGACCTACAGGGGCGCATCAGCCCCAGCATTTT.

V gene TRBV7-6 combines with J gene TRBJ2-7; D gene uncertain. Germline-derived CDR1 and CDR2 are SGHVS and FNYEAQ. V lost 5 bases and J 0 bases, leaving 20 bases between the germline ends. The CDR3 runs to 17 residues. CDR3 coding DNA: TGTGCCAGCAGCGCCATCCCCGGGTCCGAGCCCTCCTACGAGCAGTACTTC. It codes for CASSAIPGSEPSYEQYF.

The rearrangement joins TRBV18 to TRBJ1-1, with TRBD1 matching 7 bases. CDR3 length: 13 amino acids. The ends lost 8 bases at V and 3 bases at J; junction bases unmatched: 6. CDR1 is KGHSH, CDR2 LQKENI, per germline. The CDR3 is CASATGVDTEAFF. The CDR3 DNA follows: TGTGCCAGCGCCACAGGGGTTGACACTGAAGCTTTCTTT.

The chain uses TRBV27 and TRBJ1-3, with D perhaps TRBD1 (5 bases). The germline V gene has CDR1 MNHEY and CDR2 SMNVEV (reference sequence). V was clipped by 4 bases and J by 0 bases, with 10 bases between them. The CDR3 has 15 amino acids. The CDR3 loop is CASSSGRASGNTIYF. For the CDR3, the DNA is TGTGCCAGCAGTTCAGGGCGCGCCTCTGGAAACACCATATATTTT.

This clone came up once. The genes are TRBV9 and TRBJ2-3; 10 nucleotides align to TRBD1. V trimming: 1 base; J trimming: 3 bases; junction bases outside the gene matches: 2. There are 15 residues in the CDR3. The germline V gene has CDR1 SGDLS and CDR2 YYNGEE. Here the CDR3 reads CASSVLGQGTDTQYF. The CDR3 nucleotides read TGTGCCAGCAGCGTATTGGGACAGGGGACAGATACGCAGTATTTT. The complete variable domain, with remaining parts taken from reference TRBV9 and TRBJ2-3, reads DSGVTQTPKHLITATGQRVTLRCSPRSGDLSVYWYQQSLDQGLQFLIQYYNGEERAKGNILERFSAQQFPDLHSELNLSSLELGDSALYFCASSVLGQGTDTQYFGPGTRLTVL.

As DNA, the CDR3 is TGTGCCAGCAGTTACTCGGGGCAACGGACTGAAGCTTTCTTT. Protein: CASSYSGQRTEAFF. This chain joins TRBV6-2 or TRBV6-3 and TRBJ1-1; TRBD1 is a possible D gene (5 bases). V dropped 0 bases and J dropped 5 bases, with 10 bases sitting between them. The length of the CDR3 is 14 residues. CDR1 is MNHEY, CDR2 SVGEGT, per germline.

The rearrangement joins TRBV23-1 to TRBJ1-5, with 11 positions matching TRBD1. TRBV23-1 is designated an ORF whose function remains uncertain. This CDR3 is built from 19 residues. V lost 5 bases, J lost 0 bases, and 12 bases stayed unmatched. This CDR3 reads CASSVGTGGPRYSNQPQHF. In nucleotides, the CDR3 is TGCGCCAGCAGTGTGGGGACAGGGGGACCCCGTTATAGCAATCAGCCCCAGCATTTT.

This chain connects TRBV25-1 to TRBJ2-7; 7 nucleotides match TRBD2. Germline V lookup: CDR1 MGHDK, CDR2 SYGVNS. The V segment lost 8 bases and the J segment 2 bases; nucleotides outside the gene matches: 6. This CDR3 comprises 13 residues. For the CDR3, the DNA is TGTGCCAGCTCCGGGGAGGGCACCTACGAGCAGTACTTC. Translated: CASSGEGTYEQYF.

This clone was seen only a few times. The chain carries TRBV19 and TRBJ1-1, with 7 positions matching TRBD1. The germline V gene encodes CDR1 LNHDA and CDR2 SQIVND (reference sequence). The trim removed 5 bases at V and 5 bases at J, leaving 11 bases unmatched. CDR3 length: 15 amino acids. The CDR3 here is CASSAWGSGGTEAFF. DNA for the CDR3: TGTGCCAGTAGTGCATGGGGCTCAGGGGGAACTGAAGCTTTCTTT.

Comment on this clone: Other nucleotide sequences from this sample produce the same CDR3. The chain is built from TRBV9 and TRBJ1-5; the match to TRBD1 covers 7 bases. This CDR3 comprises 13 residues. The germline V gene has CDR1 SGDLS and CDR2 YYNGEE. V lost 3 bases and J lost 7; bases outside the gene matches: 4. In DNA, the CDR3 is TGTGCCAGCAGCGGCACAGGGGACCAGCCCCAGCATTTT. Protein product: CASSGTGDQPQHF.